These 8 T cell receptor beta chains share one sample of origin, sequenced in a study of blood T cell repertoires in COVID-19. Repertoires were generated with immunoSEQ multiplex PCR, while TCRdb's copy carries only in-frame clones and drops some. This sample has roughly 59,000 clones, with 78% found just once. Sequencing was carried out using peripheral blood. These receptors were obtained from a man older than 75 with acute or convalescent COVID-19.

For the CDR3, the DNA is TGTGCCAGCAGCCAAGGGACAGGGGGGAGTTCACCCCTCCACTTT. Protein product: CASSQGTGGSSPLHF. V is TRBV3-1 (or the pseudogene TRBV3-2) and J is TRBJ1-6; 10 bases line up with TRBD1. The ends lost 1 base at V and 9 bases at J; junction bases unmatched: 3. From germline, CDR1 is LGHDT and CDR2 YNNKEL (reference sequence). This CDR3 contains 15 residues.

CDR3 protein: CASSPRLAGVYEQYF. Written as DNA, the CDR3 is TGTGCCAGCAGCCCGCGACTAGCGGGGGTTTACGAGCAGTACTTC. This chain connects TRBV6-6 to TRBJ2-7; 12 nucleotides match TRBD2. From germline, CDR1 is MNHNY and CDR2 SVGAGI (reference sequence). V shed 6 bases and J 4 bases; nucleotides not matched to a gene: 7. The CDR3 sequence is 15 residues long.

This clone is a singleton in its sample. V gene TRBV15 combines with J gene TRBJ2-5; no clear D gene. This CDR3 has 13 amino acids. Between the trimmed V and J ends, which lost 3 bases and 0 bases, there was a span of 5 bases. Germline-derived CDR1 and CDR2 are LNHNV and YYDKDF (reference sequence). CDR3 coding DNA: TGTGCCACCAGCAGGGCCTACCAAGAGACCCAGTACTTC. Translation: CATSRAYQETQYF.

This chain uses TRBV4-2 with TRBJ2-3; 13 positions match TRBD2. With V trimmed by 4 bases and J by 1 base, 14 bases remained unmatched. CDR1 and CDR2 from the germline V gene are LGHNA and YNFKEQ. The CDR3 is 20 amino acids. The CDR3 is CASSRMTSGRYGRGTDTQYF. CDR3 bases: TGTGCCAGCAGCCGGATGACTAGCGGGAGGTATGGTCGGGGCACAGATACGCAGTATTTT.

CDR3 in amino acids: CATARTGGNYGYTF. The CDR3 region has the DNA TGTGCCACCGCCCGGACAGGGGGCAACTATGGCTACACCTTC. The chain links TRBV19 to TRBJ1-2; TRBD1 aligns across 11 bases. CDR1 is LNHDA, CDR2 SQIVND, per germline (reference sequence). V was pared by 10 bases and J by 2 bases, with 6 bases of the junction left unmatched. This CDR3 has 14 residues.

The gene calls are TRBV7-9 and TRBJ1-5; D ambiguous. The ends were cut back, 1 base at V and 5 bases at J, with 6 bases in the middle. Germline V gives CDR1 SEHNR, CDR2 FQNEAQ (reference sequence). The CDR3 sequence is 13 residues long. CDR3: CASSLGAHQPQHF. CDR3 DNA: TGTGCCAGCAGCTTAGGGGCCCATCAGCCCCAGCATTTT.

The genes are TRBV15 and TRBJ1-2, with a weak D call TRBD1 (5 bases). CDR1 LNHNV and CDR2 YYDKDF come from the germline V gene (reference sequence). The V end lost 1 base, the J end lost 3 bases, and 9 bases lay between the germline ends. The CDR3 is made up of 14 amino acids. CDR3 region: CATSRGGRYYGYTF. CDR3 DNA: TGTGCCACCAGCAGAGGGGGCAGGTACTATGGCTACACCTTC.

This clone was picked up a small number of times. J is TRBJ1-2 and V is TRBV10-3; TRBD1 matches 8 bases. V trimming: 3 bases; J trimming: 4 bases; junction bases outside the gene matches: 1. There are 13 residues in the CDR3. CDR1 is ENHRY and CDR2 is SYGVKD in the germline V gene. The CDR3 DNA reads TGTGCCATCAGTGATACAGGGGGCTATGGCTACACCTTC. The encoded protein is CAISDTGGYGYTF.